These 32 T cell receptor beta chains share one sample of origin, sequenced in a study of response to subunit inactivated influenza vaccine. TCRdb re-called the RT-PCR reads through MiXCR, storing one row per CDR3 protein. The sample has approximately 700,000 distinct CDR3 sequences; around a sixth are singletons. The material was PBMCs from blood, obtained less than 13 days after vaccination. The receptors stem from a man aged 45-65 years who received an inactivated influenza vaccine.

The chain employs TRBV12-3 or TRBV12-4 and TRBJ2-6, with TRBD1 as a possible D gene (6 bases). Trimming took 5 bases from V and 0 from J, leaving 20 bases between them. The length of the CDR3 is 19 residues. The chain's CDR3 is CASSPQGRGLVSGANVLTF. Here the CDR3 DNA reads TGTGCCAGCAGTCCACAGGGACGAGGACTTGTCTCTGGGGCCAACGTCCTGACTTTC.

The V and J genes are TRBV20-1 and TRBJ2-2, with unresolved D. CDR3 size: 11 residues. Per the germline V gene, CDR1 is DFQATT and CDR2 is SNEGSKA (reference sequence). With 6 bases removed from V and 6 bases from J, the gap between germline ends came to 8 bases. CDR3: CSARTAGELFF. Here the CDR3 DNA reads TGCAGTGCCAGGACGGCCGGGGAGCTGTTTTTT.

The rearrangement joins TRBV7-6 to TRBJ2-2, with D possibly TRBD2 on 6 matching bases. There are 14 residues in the CDR3. V was pared by 4 bases and J by 3 bases, with 9 bases between. Germline V gives CDR1 SGHVS, CDR2 FNYEAQ. The CDR3 region is CASSSGLYTGELFF. Here the CDR3 DNA reads TGTGCCAGCAGCTCGGGACTTTACACCGGGGAGCTGTTTTTT.

V is TRBV20-1 and J is TRBJ1-1; 9 bases agree with TRBD1. In germline, CDR1 is DFQATT, CDR2 SNEGSKA (reference sequence). J was trimmed by 5 bases and V by 6 bases; bases with no gene match: 7. The length of the CDR3 is 13 residues. The CDR3 protein is CSASGQGRTEAFF. The CDR3 DNA reads as TGCAGTGCCTCCGGACAGGGGAGAACTGAAGCTTTCTTT.

The V gene is TRBV4-1, the J gene TRBJ2-7; D is possibly TRBD1 (6 bases). Judging by the DNA end, TRBJ2-1 fits better; the J call may be wrong. The CDR3 covers 15 residues. Per germline, CDR1 MGHRA and CDR2 YSYEKL. DNA of the CDR3: TGCGCCAGCAGCCAAGATCAGTACAGGGAGAACGAGCAGTTCTTC. This translates into CASSQDQYRENEQFF.

This clonotype was seen a few times. The rearrangement joins TRBV12-3 or TRBV12-4 to TRBJ1-5, with D tentatively TRBD1 (6 bases). The length of the CDR3 is 15 residues. V gave up 4 bases and J gave up 0 bases, with 10 bases separating them. The CDR3 sequence is CASSSTGNSNQPQHF. CDR3 nucleotides: TGTGCCAGCAGTTCAACAGGGAATAGCAATCAGCCCCAGCATTTT.

The chain combines TRBV9 with TRBJ2-2; 14 nucleotides line up with TRBD2. In germline, CDR1 is SGDLS, CDR2 YYNGEE. The CDR3 spans 16 residues. The V gene end was trimmed by 4 bases and the J gene end by 4 bases; junction bases not matched to a gene: 3. The CDR3 reads CASSRTSGRFTGELFF. CDR3 DNA sequence: TGTGCCAGCAGCAGGACTAGCGGGAGGTTCACCGGGGAGCTGTTTTTT.

This clonotype came up a few times. The gene calls are TRBV12-3 or TRBV12-4 and TRBJ2-3, with 8 bases identical to TRBD1. V was clipped by 2 bases and J by 5 bases; unmatched bases: 12. The CDR3 has 17 amino acids. CDR3 DNA sequence: TGTGCCAGCAGTTTAATAAGGACAGGGCGTGGAGGAGATACGCAGTATTTT. Its protein product is CASSLIRTGRGGDTQYF.

In this sample, this clonotype turned up a few times. CDR3 DNA: TGTGCCATCAAAAGGGCCGGCTACAATGAGCAGTTCTTC. Its protein is CAIKRAGYNEQFF. The J gene is TRBJ2-1, the V gene TRBV10-3; D uncertain. Germline assignment: CDR1 ENHRY and CDR2 SYGVKD. The V end lost 7 bases, the J end lost 3 bases, and 10 bases lay between the germline ends. The CDR3 contains 13 residues.

The V call is TRBV6-5, the J call TRBJ2-1; TRBD2 agrees at 11 bases. Germline V CDR1 and CDR2: MNHEY, SVGAGI. With 2 bases clipped from V and 2 bases from J, the junction kept 2 bases outside the gene matches. There are 16 residues in the CDR3. In nucleotides, the CDR3 is TGTGCCAGCAGTTACGGACTAGCGGGTACCTACAATGAGCAGTTCTTC. This encodes CASSYGLAGTYNEQFF.

The chain employs TRBV20-1 and TRBJ2-5; D possibly corresponds to TRBD1 (6 bases). The CDR3 length is 15 residues. Trimming took 5 bases from V and 7 from J, leaving 23 bases between them. The V gene's germline CDR1 is DFQATT and CDR2 SNEGSKA (reference sequence). The CDR3 coding sequence is TGCAGTGCTCGATCCAACAGGGAACCGAGTGGGACCCAGTACTTC. Translation gives CSARSNREPSGTQYF.

This chain connects TRBV20-1 to TRBJ2-7; D remains unclear. The CDR3 is made up of 13 amino acids. The germline V and J ends were trimmed by 3 bases and 4 bases, with 13 bases remaining between them. Germline V CDR1 and CDR2: DFQATT, SNEGSKA (reference sequence). CDR3 sequence reads: CSASERLAYEQYF. Written as DNA, the CDR3 is TGCAGTGCTAGTGAAAGACTTGCTTACGAGCAGTACTTC.

This clonotype has more than one count but fewer than ten. The chain's CDR3 is CASSRQIRATGYTF. In DNA, the CDR3 is TGTGCCAGCAGCCGCCAAATCCGGGCCACAGGCTACACCTTC. The rearrangement joins TRBV5-5 to TRBJ1-2; D unclear. The germline CDR1 and CDR2 sequences are SGHKS and YYEKEE (reference sequence). Trimming took 4 bases from V and 8 from J, leaving 18 bases between them. The CDR3 runs to 14 residues.

The chain recombines TRBV28 with TRBJ2-3; D uncertain. Germline loops: CDR1 MDHEN, CDR2 SYDVKM. CDR3 size: 15 residues. The germline V and J ends were trimmed by 8 bases and 5 bases, with 20 bases remaining between them. The CDR3 sequence: CASAHLVGLRDTQYF. In DNA form, the CDR3 reads TGTGCCAGCGCCCACCTGGTGGGGTTGAGAGATACGCAGTATTTT.

The table lists this clonotype with a few counts. This chain links TRBV12-3 or TRBV12-4 with TRBJ2-1; D could derive from TRBD1 or TRBD2 (5 bases each). The CDR3 extends over 13 amino acids. Trimming removed 2 bases from V and 6 bases from J, with 8 bases in between. CDR3 nucleotides: TGTGCCAGCAGTTTACTCGGGGCCAATGAGCAGTTCTTC. Translating it yields CASSLLGANEQFF.

The V and J genes are TRBV27 and TRBJ1-2, with TRBD1 as a possible D gene (5 bases). The germline V and J ends were trimmed by 8 bases and 4 bases, with 17 bases remaining between them. CDR3 length equals 14 residues. Germline V lookup: CDR1 MNHEY, CDR2 SMNVEV (reference sequence). The CDR3 reads CASSDSTASYGYTF. The CDR3 DNA sequence: TGTGCCAGCTCGGATTCGACAGCCAGCTATGGCTACACCTTC.

This clonotype was detected a few times. The chain has TRBV5-8 and TRBJ2-7, with a possible D match to TRBD2 (6 bases). This CDR3 comprises 13 residues. Germline V gene lookup returns CDR1 SGHTS and CDR2 YDEGEE. With 4 bases removed from V and 2 bases from J, the gap between germline ends came to 10 bases. CDR3 amino acids: CASSNRETYEQYF. CDR3 coding DNA: TGTGCCAGCAGCAACCGGGAGACCTACGAGCAGTACTTC.

The V gene is TRBV10-3, the J gene TRBJ2-7; the D gene could be TRBD1 or TRBD2 (6 bases each). The CDR3 consists of 15 residues. V was pared by 3 bases and J by 4 bases, with 16 bases between. CDR1 ENHRY and CDR2 SYGVKD come from the germline V gene. CDR3 coding DNA: TGTGCCATCAGTGAATTTTTAGGGGGGACATACGAGCAGTACTTC. It yields the protein CAISEFLGGTYEQYF.

This clonotype has only a few counts. The chain joins TRBV6-1 to TRBJ2-5; D is possibly TRBD2 (5 bases). Per the germline V gene, CDR1 is MNHNS and CDR2 is SASEGT. V lost 6 bases, J lost 3 bases, and 14 bases lay in between. This CDR3 has 14 amino acids. CDR3 in DNA: TGTGCCAGCAGCCTGCGAGCGGCGAAAGAGACCCAGTACTTC. Its protein product is CASSLRAAKETQYF.

This chain uses TRBV11-2 with TRBJ1-1; D perhaps matches TRBD1 (5 bases). The CDR3 covers 15 residues. The germline CDR1 and CDR2 sequences are SGHAT and FQNNGV. Trimming cost V 5 bases and J 4 bases, with 17 bases left between them. Here the CDR3 DNA reads TGTGCCAGCAGCATAACGGGGGGACGGATCACTGAAGCTTTCTTT. Residues: CASSITGGRITEAFF.

CDR3 bases: TGCAGTGCTAGAGATCTAGCGCCCGCCTACGAGCAGTACTTC. It is translated as CSARDLAPAYEQYF. V usage is TRBV20-1 and J usage is TRBJ2-7; maybe TRBD2 (6 bases). The germline CDR1 and CDR2 sequences are DFQATT and SNEGSKA (reference sequence). The CDR3 has 14 residues. V gave up 0 bases and J gave up 2 bases, with 11 bases separating them.

This chain links TRBV12-3 or TRBV12-4 with TRBJ1-1; 9 bases align to TRBD1. The CDR3 consists of 15 residues. V dropped 5 bases and J dropped 3; count of bases not matched to a gene: 7. CDR3 protein: CASSPMTGGHTEAFF. In DNA form, the CDR3 reads TGTGCCAGCAGTCCCATGACAGGGGGGCACACTGAAGCTTTCTTT.

The sample holds a few counts of this clonotype. DNA for the CDR3: TGTGCCTGCCCCATGGCATCTGGGGCCAACGTCCTGACTTTC. Amino acids: CACPMASGANVLTF. The chain has TRBV30 and TRBJ2-6; D unclear. V lost 6 bases to trimming and J lost 1 base, with 10 bases between them. This CDR3 is built from 14 residues. The germline V gene has CDR1 GTSNPN and CDR2 SVGIG (reference sequence).

This clonotype was detected many times. J is TRBJ2-3 and V is TRBV5-1, with TRBD2 matching 8 bases. V trimming: 4 bases; J trimming: 0 bases; junction bases outside the gene matches: 7. Germline-derived CDR1 and CDR2 are SGHRS and YFSETQ. The length of the CDR3 is 16 residues. DNA for the CDR3: TGCGCCAGCAGCCTGTGGACTAGCAGTAGCACAGATACGCAGTATTTT. As protein: CASSLWTSSSTDTQYF.

The table lists this clonotype with a few counts. The chain couples TRBV12-3 or TRBV12-4 to TRBJ2-4; TRBD2 agrees at 15 bases. The CDR3 runs to 20 residues. Trimming removed 6 bases from V and 0 bases from J; junction bases left unmatched: 12. DNA of the CDR3: TGTGCCAGCAGCATCTTCTGGACTAGCGGGGGGGCCCTAGCCAAAAACATTCAGTACTTC. This gives the protein CASSIFWTSGGALAKNIQYF.

This chain joins TRBV24-1 and TRBJ2-3; 11 bases match TRBD2. This CDR3 has 19 residues. The germline CDR1 and CDR2 sequences are KGHDR and SFDVKD. The V and J ends lost 4 bases and 0 bases, in that order; junction bases with no gene match: 11. The CDR3: CATSDPVAGGHLSTDTQYF. The CDR3 bases are TGTGCCACCAGTGACCCTGTAGCGGGGGGGCATTTGAGCACAGATACGCAGTATTTT.

This clonotype was detected a few times. The chain couples TRBV5-6 to TRBJ2-1; 15 bases fit TRBD2. V lost 4 bases and J lost 7; bases outside the gene matches: 6. CDR3 length equals 16 residues. CDR1 and CDR2 (germline): SGHDT, YYEEEE. The CDR3 region is CASSPSGTSGRNEQFF. Here the CDR3 DNA reads TGTGCCAGCAGCCCATCCGGGACTAGCGGGAGGAATGAGCAGTTCTTC.

This clonotype was picked up one time. The CDR3 sequence is CASSSTRSNQPQHF. As DNA, the CDR3 is TGTGCCAGCTCATCGACACGTAGCAATCAGCCCCAGCATTTT. The rearrangement joins TRBV18 to TRBJ1-5, with D uncertain. V was shortened by 5 bases and J by 0 bases, with 8 bases between the two germline ends. This CDR3 contains 14 residues. The germline V gene has CDR1 KGHSH and CDR2 LQKENI.

This clonotype was counted ten times or more. This chain joins TRBV7-9 and TRBJ1-2; TRBD1 might be the D (5 bases). V was pared by 4 bases and J by 8 bases, with 17 bases between. CDR3 length: 14 residues. The V gene's germline CDR1 is SEHNR and CDR2 FQNEAQ (reference sequence). The CDR3 region has the DNA TGTGCCAGCAGCTCCCTACGGGACCCGAGGGGCTACACCTTC. Its protein product is CASSSLRDPRGYTF.

This clonotype was detected ten times or more. V usage is TRBV7-9 and J usage is TRBJ2-5; 7 nucleotides line up with TRBD1. Losses at the gene ends were 0 bases for V and 4 bases for J; bases not matched to a gene: 5. Germline loops: CDR1 SEHNR, CDR2 FQNEAQ (reference sequence). CDR3 length equals 15 residues. Here the CDR3 DNA reads TGTGCCAGCAGCTTAGCACAGGGGTCGGGAGAGACCCAGTACTTC. Encoded protein: CASSLAQGSGETQYF.

This chain links TRBV20-1 with TRBJ2-7; TRBD2 agrees at 10 bases. Germline V gene data show CDR1 as DFQATT and CDR2 as SNEGSKA (reference sequence). This CDR3 is 15 amino acids long. Germline trimming cut 7 bases from V and 7 bases from J; bases unmatched to any gene: 16. The CDR3 nucleotides read TGCAGTGGCCAGAGGGGTAGCGGGAGGAAGGAAGAGCAGTACTTC. Translating gives CSGQRGSGRKEEQYF.

This clonotype was recorded a few times. The chain employs TRBV27 and TRBJ1-5; D call uncertain. The CDR3 covers 14 residues. Germline assignment: CDR1 MNHEY and CDR2 SMNVEV (reference sequence). Trimming pared 5 bases from V and 2 bases from J, leaving 10 bases between. This chain's CDR3 is CASSPVGGNQPQHF. The CDR3 nucleotides are TGTGCCAGCAGTCCCGTCGGGGGCAATCAGCCCCAGCATTTT.